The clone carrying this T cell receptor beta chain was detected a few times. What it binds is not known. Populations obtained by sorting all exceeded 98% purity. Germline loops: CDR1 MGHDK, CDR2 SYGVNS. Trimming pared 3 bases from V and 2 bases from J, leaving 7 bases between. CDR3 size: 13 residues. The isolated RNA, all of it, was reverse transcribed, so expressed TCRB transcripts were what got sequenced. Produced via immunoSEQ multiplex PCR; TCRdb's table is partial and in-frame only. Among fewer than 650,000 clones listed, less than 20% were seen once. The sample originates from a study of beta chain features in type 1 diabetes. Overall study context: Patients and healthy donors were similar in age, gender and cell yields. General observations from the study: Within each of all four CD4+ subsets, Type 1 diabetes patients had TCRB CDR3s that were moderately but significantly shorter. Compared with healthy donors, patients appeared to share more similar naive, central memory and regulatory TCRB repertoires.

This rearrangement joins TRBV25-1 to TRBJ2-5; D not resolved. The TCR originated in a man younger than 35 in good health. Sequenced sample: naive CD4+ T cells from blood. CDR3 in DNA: TGTGCCAGCAGTGATCACGGGCAAGAGACCCAGTACTTC. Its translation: CASSDHGQETQYF. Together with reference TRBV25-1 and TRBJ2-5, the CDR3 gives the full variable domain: EADIYQTPRYLVIGTGKKITLECSQTMGHDKMYWYQQDPGMELHLIHYSYGVNSTEKGDLSSESTVSRIRTEHFPLTLESARPSHTSQYLCASSDHGQETQYFGPGTRLLVL.